These T cell receptor beta chains were read from a single sample in a study of CD8 T cells in ankylosing spondylitis. TCRdb fed the 5' RACE reads into MiXCR, producing one record per CDR3 protein. The table records some 63,000 distinct CDR3 sequences, approximately 5.7% of them present only once. The sample was synovial fluid, either unsorted or a sorted T cell fraction (not recorded which). The receptor set was obtained from a male donor with ankylosing spondylitis. CDR3s include the opening cysteine and the closing phenylalanine or tryptophan. A D gene is named only where the DNA matches it firmly. Size is omitted from some rows. Given values are once, few, many or a class for expanded clones.

d_gene | j_gene | v_gene | abundance | CDR3aa | CDR3nt
TRBD2 | TRBJ2-3 | TRBV13 | NA | CASSTTGTSDTDTQYF | TGTGCCAGCAGCACCACCGGGACTAGCGACACAGATACGCAGTATTTT
NA | TRBJ1-5 | TRBV19 | NA | CASSTSTGIHQPQHF | TGTGCCAGTAGTACTTCCACAGGGATTCATCAGCCCCAGCATTTT
TRBD1 | TRBJ2-5 | TRBV20-1 | many | CSARTPGTGTGTQYF | TGCAGTGCTAGAACACCCGGGACAGGGACTGGGACCCAGTACTTC
TRBD2 | TRBJ2-3 | TRBV20-1 | NA | CSARAPGLASGTFTDTQYF | TGCAGTGCTAGGGCTCCAGGGTTGGCTAGCGGGACCTTCACAGATACGCAGTATTTT
TRBD1 | TRBJ1-5 | TRBV19 | few | CASSGQGGQPQHF | TGTGCCAGTAGTGGACAGGGCGGTCAGCCCCAGCATTTT
TRBD1 | TRBJ2-5 | TRBV5-1 | few | CASSLGTGPEETQYF | TGCGCCAGCAGCTTGGGGACAGGCCCAGAAGAGACCCAGTACTTC
TRBD1 | TRBJ2-2 | TRBV2 | many | CASSQHQGALTGELFF | TGTGCCAGCAGCCAACATCAGGGGGCGTTAACCGGGGAGCTGTTTTTT
TRBD2 | TRBJ2-1 | TRBV5-1 | many | CASRSLAEPYNEQFF | TGCGCCAGCAGATCGCTAGCGGAACCCTACAATGAGCAGTTCTTC
TRBD1 | TRBJ1-2 | TRBV5-1 | many | CASSVRGGGLGYTF | TGCGCCAGCAGCGTCCGAGGAGGGGGCCTTGGCTACACCTTC
NA | TRBJ2-2 | TRBV2 | NA | CASSGRRAGELFF | TGTGCCAGCAGTGGTAGAAGGGCCGGGGAGCTGTTTTTT
TRBD1 | TRBJ1-2 | TRBV5-1 | many | CASSFGIRRTTGGGSYGYTF | TGCGCCAGCAGCTTCGGGATTCGGCGAACCACAGGGGGCGGGAGCTATGGCTACACCTTC
TRBD1 | TRBJ1-5 | TRBV30 | many | CAWSVGTVTEQPQHF | TGTGCCTGGAGTGTAGGGACAGTTACGGAGCAGCCCCAGCATTTT
NA | TRBJ2-1 | TRBV5-1 | many | CASSLFSNEQFF | TGCGCCAGCAGCTTGTTCAGCAATGAGCAGTTCTTC
TRBD1 | TRBJ2-4 | TRBV29-1 | many | CSVESRTGGWGNIQYF | TGCAGCGTTGAGAGCCGGACAGGGGGTTGGGGAAACATTCAGTACTTC
NA | TRBJ2-3 | TRBV6-5 | many | CASSWERAADTQYF | TGTGCCAGCAGTTGGGAGCGGGCGGCAGATACGCAGTATTTT
TRBD2 | TRBJ2-7 | TRBV20-1 | many | CSASRAAGGSFEQYF | TGCAGTGCTTCCCGTGCAGCGGGAGGGTCCTTCGAGCAGTACTTC
TRBD2 | TRBJ2-2 | TRBV4-1 | many | CASSQGGPGTSVSNTGELFF | TGCGCCAGCAGCCAAGGGGGCCCCGGGACTAGCGTTTCGAACACCGGGGAGCTGTTTTTT
NA | TRBJ2-3 | TRBV7-9 | many | CASSPLSDTQYF | TGTGCCAGCAGCCCCCTGAGCGATACGCAGTATTTT
TRBD1 | TRBJ1-5 | TRBV28 | NA | CASSGRDRDINQPQHF | TGTGCCAGCAGTGGCCGGGACAGGGATATCAATCAGCCCCAGCATTTT
NA | TRBJ2-2 | TRBV19 | once | CASSIGSSGELFF | TGTGCCAGTTCTATCGGGTCTTCCGGGGAGCTGTTTTTT
NA | TRBJ1-1 | TRBV3-1 | many | CASSLLGKTEAFF | TGTGCCAGCAGCCTTTTGGGTAAGACTGAAGCTTTCTTT
NA | TRBJ1-1 | TRBV20-1 | many | CSARYTNTEAFF | TGCAGTGCTAGATACACTAACACTGAAGCTTTCTTT
NA | TRBJ1-5 | TRBV4-3 | many | CASSLGPQHF | TGCGCCAGCAGTCTAGGACCCCAGCATTTT
NA | TRBJ1-1 | TRBV5-1 | many | CASSLAKGSEAFF | TGCGCCAGCAGCTTGGCCAAGGGCTCTGAAGCTTTCTTT
NA | TRBJ2-1 | TRBV24-1 | NA | CATSSGQSANEQFF | TGTGCCACAAGTTCGGGACAAAGCGCCAATGAGCAGTTCTTC
NA | TRBJ2-1 | TRBV7-3 | many | CASSPGSFNEQFF | TGTGCCAGCAGCCCCGGTTCCTTCAATGAGCAGTTCTTC
NA | TRBJ1-5 | TRBV29-1 | many | CSVVWQVNQPQHF | TGCAGCGTTGTTTGGCAGGTGAATCAGCCCCAGCATTTT
NA | TRBJ2-1 | TRBV12-3/TRBV12-4 | many | CASSLGPGGQLF | TGTGCCAGCAGTTTGGGACCGGGGGGACAGCTCTTC
TRBD1 | TRBJ2-7 | TRBV18 | many | CASSQGQAGEQYF | TGTGCCAGCTCCCAGGGACAGGCGGGTGAGCAGTACTTC
NA | TRBJ1-1 | TRBV29-1 | many | CSVERGGTMNTEAFF | TGCAGCGTTGAACGCGGGGGCACAATGAACACTGAAGCTTTCTTT
TRBD1 | TRBJ2-1 | TRBV6-1 | many | CASSVFRDRDEQFF | TGTGCCAGCAGTGTTTTCCGGGACAGAGATGAGCAGTTCTTC
NA | TRBJ2-5 | TRBV11-1 | NA | CASSLPPETQYF | TGTGCCAGCAGCCTGCCCCCAGAGACCCAGTACTTC
TRBD1 | TRBJ1-1 | TRBV29-1 | many | CSVAVGQTNTEAFF | TGCAGCGTCGCCGTGGGACAGACGAACACTGAAGCTTTCTTT
TRBD1 | TRBJ1-2 | TRBV28 | few | CASSFAGGFLDGYTF | TGTGCCAGCAGTTTCGCAGGGGGTTTCTTGGATGGCTACACCTTC
NA | TRBJ2-1 | TRBV2 | NA | CASSVSGRGNEQFF | TGTGCCAGCAGTGTTTCGGGCAGGGGCAATGAGCAGTTCTTC
NA | TRBJ1-4 | TRBV5-1 | few | CASSGSRDGAALTNEKLFF | TGCGCCAGCAGCGGTAGCCGGGACGGAGCCGCTCTCACTAATGAAAAACTGTTTTTT
NA | TRBJ1-2 | TRBV12-3/TRBV12-4 | many | CASSLAWGRAHGYTF | TGTGCCAGCAGTTTAGCCTGGGGCAGGGCACATGGCTACACCTTC
TRBD1 | TRBJ2-2 | TRBV20-1 | many | CSASGQGNTGELFF | TGCAGTGCTAGCGGACAGGGAAACACCGGGGAGCTGTTTTTT
TRBD1 | TRBJ2-1 | TRBV7-3 | many | CASSSSRDRPIF | TGTGCCAGCAGCTCTTCCCGGGACAGGCCTATCTTC
TRBD2 | TRBJ2-1 | TRBV7-2 | NA | CASTAPGRRGDEQFF | TGTGCCAGCACTGCTCCGGGCCGCCGGGGGGATGAGCAGTTCTTC
TRBD2 | TRBJ2-1 | TRBV5-1 | few | CASSLAPRAGGQFF | TGCGCCAGCAGCTTGGCGCCGAGAGCGGGAGGGCAGTTCTTC
NA | TRBJ2-3 | TRBV28 | many | CASSFAYTDTQYF | TGTGCCAGCAGTTTCGCTTACACAGATACGCAGTATTTT
TRBD2 | TRBJ2-7 | TRBV28 | NA | CASSLPLAGTYEQYF | TGTGCCAGCAGTTTACCGCTAGCGGGAACCTACGAGCAGTACTTC
TRBD2 | TRBJ2-7 | TRBV6-1 | NA | CASSLSTSGRFYEQYF | TGTGCCAGCAGTCTGTCGACTAGCGGGAGATTCTACGAGCAGTACTTC
NA | TRBJ2-7 | TRBV18 | NA | CASSPVTLGPYEQYF | TGTGCCAGCTCACCGGTAACACTAGGCCCCTACGAGCAGTACTTC
TRBD2 | TRBJ2-1 | TRBV29-1 | many | CSVGGGPNEQFF | TGCAGCGTCGGGGGAGGGCCTAATGAGCAGTTCTTC
TRBD2 | TRBJ2-7 | TRBV2 | NA | CASSVPSGFDEQYF | TGTGCCAGCAGTGTGCCTAGCGGGTTCGACGAGCAGTACTTC
NA | TRBJ1-2 | TRBV12-3/TRBV12-4 | many | CASSLDGSIYGYTF | TGTGCCAGCAGTTTAGACGGCAGCATCTATGGCTACACCTTC
NA | TRBJ2-1 | TRBV28 | once | CASRGRSDNEQFF | TGTGCCAGCAGAGGCAGATCTGACAATGAGCAGTTCTTC